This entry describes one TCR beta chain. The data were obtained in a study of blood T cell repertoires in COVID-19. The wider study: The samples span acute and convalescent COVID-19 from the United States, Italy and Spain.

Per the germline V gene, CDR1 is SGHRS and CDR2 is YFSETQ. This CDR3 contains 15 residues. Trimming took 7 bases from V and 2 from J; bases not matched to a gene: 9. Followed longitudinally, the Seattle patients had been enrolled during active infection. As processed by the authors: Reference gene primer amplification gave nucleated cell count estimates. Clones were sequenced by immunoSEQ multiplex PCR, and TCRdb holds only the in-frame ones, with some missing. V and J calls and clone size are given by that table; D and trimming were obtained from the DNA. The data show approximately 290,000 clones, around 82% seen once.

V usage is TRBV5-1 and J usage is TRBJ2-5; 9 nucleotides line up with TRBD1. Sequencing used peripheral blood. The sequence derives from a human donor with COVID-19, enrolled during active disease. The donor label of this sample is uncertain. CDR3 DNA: TGCGCCAGCCGACTGACAGGGGGACCTCAAGAGACCCAGTACTTC. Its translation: CASRLTGGPQETQYF. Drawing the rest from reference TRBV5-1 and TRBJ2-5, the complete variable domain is KAGVTQTPRYLIKTRGQQVTLSCSPISGHRSVSWYQQTPGQGLQFLFEYFSETQRNKGNFPGRFSGRQFSNSRSEMNVSTLELGDSALYLCASRLTGGPQETQYFGPGTRLLVL.